These 5 T cell receptor beta chains were sequenced from one sample in a study of T cells in Graves' hyperthyroidism and ophthalmopathy. The TCR beta CDR3 regions underwent amplification using RNA transcripts as the source. HTBI primers drove first-round RT-PCR of the TCR CDR3. MiXCR was run by TCRdb on the multiplex PCR reads, yielding one entry per CDR3 protein. Of over 500,000 distinct CDR3 sequences listed, about 45% are singletons. Sequencing was done on a sample of peripheral blood or thyroid tissue (not recorded which). The receptors come from an adult woman with Graves' disease, either hyperthyroidism or ophthalmopathy (not recorded which).

V usage is TRBV20-1 and J usage is TRBJ2-5, with 10 bases identical to TRBD2. The CDR3 is made up of 16 amino acids. Germline loops: CDR1 DFQATT, CDR2 SNEGSKA (reference sequence). V trimming: 3 bases; J trimming: 5 bases; junction bases outside the gene matches: 12. CDR3: CSASALAGAYGETQYF. CDR3 DNA sequence: TGCAGTGCTAGTGCCCTAGCGGGAGCCTACGGGGAGACCCAGTACTTC.

In this sample, this clonotype turned up many times. The chain uses TRBV7-2 and TRBJ1-5; D not resolved. CDR1 SGHTA and CDR2 FQGNSA come from the germline V gene. The length of the CDR3 is 16 residues. Trimming pared 6 bases from V and 1 base from J, leaving 16 bases between. Here the CDR3 DNA reads TGTGCCAGCAGGAGCGGAGGCATAATGAGCAATCAGCCCCAGCATTTT. This codes for CASRSGGIMSNQPQHF.

The J gene is TRBJ1-6, the V gene TRBV7-2, with 7 bases lining up with TRBD1. There are 14 residues in the CDR3. Germline V gene lookup returns CDR1 SGHTA and CDR2 FQGNSA. The V and J ends lost 6 bases and 4 bases, in that order; junction bases with no gene match: 3. CDR3 in DNA: TGTGCCAGCAGGACACAGGGGTATAATTCACCCCTCCACTTT. Amino acid sequence: CASRTQGYNSPLHF. The variable domain in full, completed from reference TRBV7-2 and TRBJ1-6, reads GAGVSQSPSNKVTEKGKDVELRCDPISGHTALYWYRQSLGQGLEFLIYFQGNSAPDKSGLPSDRFSAERTGGSVSTLTIQRTQQEDSAVYLCASRTQGYNSPLHFGNGTRLTVT.

The chain carries TRBV7-9 and TRBJ1-2; a weak D match, TRBD1 (5 bases). CDR3 size: 13 residues. Germline CDR1 is SEHNR and CDR2 is FQNEAQ (reference sequence). The germline V and J ends were trimmed by 6 bases and 4 bases, with 12 bases remaining between them. CDR3 bases: TGTGCCAGCAGTTCAGGGAGCACCTATGGCTACACCTTC. Its protein is CASSSGSTYGYTF.

The genes are TRBV2 and TRBJ2-5, with 10 bases fitting TRBD1. Per the germline V gene, CDR1 is SNHLY and CDR2 is FYNNEI. This CDR3 is 14 amino acids long. V lost 4 bases to trimming and J lost 11 bases; unmatched junction nucleotides: 10. Here the CDR3 reads CASSGRQGAGEQYF. CDR3 in DNA: TGTGCCAGCAGTGGGCGACAGGGGGCGGGTGAGCAGTACTTC.